This entry is about one T cell receptor (beta chain). The record originates from a study of OX40 agonist ivuxolimab in advanced cancers. This table comes from immunoSEQ multiplex PCR, and its TCRdb copy is limited to in-frame clones, with some not included. The top ten hold approximately 0.3% of the sample, which has roughly 80,000 clones, 80% to 90% seen once. Trimming took off 1 base at V and 6 bases at J, with 10 bases between the two ends. Germline V gene sequence: CDR1 SGHRS, CDR2 YFSETQ. This CDR3 is 13 amino acids long. V usage is TRBV5-1 and J usage is TRBJ1-2; D is uncertain. The source material was CD4+ or CD8+ T cells sorted from blood, sampled in a trial of the OX40 agonist ivuxolimab. The clonotype originates from an adult with an advanced solid tumor such as melanoma, head and neck, liver or kidney cancer. The DNA of the CDR3 is TGCGCCAGCAGCTTGCCCAGCAAAGATGGCTACACCTTC. This gives the protein CASSLPSKDGYTF.